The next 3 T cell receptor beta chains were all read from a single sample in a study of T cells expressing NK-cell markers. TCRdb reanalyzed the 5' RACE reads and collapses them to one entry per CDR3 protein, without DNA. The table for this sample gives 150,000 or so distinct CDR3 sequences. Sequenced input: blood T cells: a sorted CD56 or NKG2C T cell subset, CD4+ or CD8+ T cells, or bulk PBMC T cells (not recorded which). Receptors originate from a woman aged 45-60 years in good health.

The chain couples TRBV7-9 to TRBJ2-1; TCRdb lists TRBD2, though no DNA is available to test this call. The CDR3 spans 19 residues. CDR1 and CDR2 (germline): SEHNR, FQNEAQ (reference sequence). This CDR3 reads CASSTRTSGRKGSYNEQFF. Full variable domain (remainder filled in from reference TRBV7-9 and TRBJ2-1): DTGVSQNPRHKITKRGQNVTFRCDPISEHNRLYWYRQTLGQGPEFLTYFQNEAQLEKSRLLSDRFSAERPKGSFSTLEIQRTEQGDSAMYLCASSTRTSGRKGSYNEQFFGPGTRLTVL.

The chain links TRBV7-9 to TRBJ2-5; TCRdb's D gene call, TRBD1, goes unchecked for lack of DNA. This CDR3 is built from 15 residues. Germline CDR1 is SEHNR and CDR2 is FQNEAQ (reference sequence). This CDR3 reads CASSLVETGLETQYF.

CDR3 amino acids: CASSHRTGDTYEQYF. V usage is TRBV4-1 and J usage is TRBJ2-7; TCRdb lists TRBD1, though no DNA is available to test this call. This CDR3 is 15 amino acids long. Looked up from germline, CDR1 is MGHRA and CDR2 is YSYEKL.